This T cell receptor beta chain stems from a study of blood T cell repertoires in COVID-19. On the study more broadly: Both acute and convalescent COVID-19 samples were obtained from the United States, Italy and Spain. From T cells, B-cell-depleted T cells, or PBMCs came the material, which was cDNA or gDNA.

The CDR3 consists of 14 residues. CDR1 is SGDLS, CDR2 YYNGEE, per germline. Trimming removed 1 base from V and 7 bases from J; junction bases left unmatched: 5. Per the original data handling: Scientists estimated how many nucleated cells there were by amplifying reference gene primers. Only in-frame clones appear in the TCRdb table, and some are missing; sequencing was by immunoSEQ multiplex PCR. V and J calls and clone size are given by that table; D and trimming were obtained from the DNA. The table records roughly 250,000 clones, approximately 86% of them present only once. The receptor comes from a human donor with COVID-19, enrolled during active disease. The donor label of this sample is uncertain. The chain is built from TRBV9 and TRBJ1-2, with 9 bases matching TRBD1. The source material was peripheral blood. As DNA, the CDR3 is TGTGCCAGCAGCGTAATGACAGGGGGAAGTGGCTACACCTTC. Its protein product is CASSVMTGGSGYTF.